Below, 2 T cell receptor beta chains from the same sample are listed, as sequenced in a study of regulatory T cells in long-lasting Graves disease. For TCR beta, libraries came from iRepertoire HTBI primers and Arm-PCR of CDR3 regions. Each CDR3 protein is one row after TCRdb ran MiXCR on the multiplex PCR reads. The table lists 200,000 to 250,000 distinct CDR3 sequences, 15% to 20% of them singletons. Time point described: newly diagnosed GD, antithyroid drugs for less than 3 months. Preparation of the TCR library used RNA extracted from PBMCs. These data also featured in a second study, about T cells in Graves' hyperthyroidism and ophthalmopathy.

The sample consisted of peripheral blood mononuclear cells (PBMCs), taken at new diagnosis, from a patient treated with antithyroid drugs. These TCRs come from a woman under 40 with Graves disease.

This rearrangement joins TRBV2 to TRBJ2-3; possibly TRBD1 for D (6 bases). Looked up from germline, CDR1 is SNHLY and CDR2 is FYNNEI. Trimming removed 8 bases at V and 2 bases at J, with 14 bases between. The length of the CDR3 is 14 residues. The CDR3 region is CASLRDMFTDTQYF. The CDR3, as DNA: TGTGCCAGCCTGAGGGACATGTTCACAGATACGCAGTATTTT. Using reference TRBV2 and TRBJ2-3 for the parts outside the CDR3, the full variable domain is EPEVTQTPSHQVTQMGQEVILRCVPISNHLYFYWYRQILGQKVEFLVSFYNNEISEKSEIFDDQFSVERPDGSNFTLKIRSTKLEDSAMYFCASLRDMFTDTQYFGPGTRLTVL.

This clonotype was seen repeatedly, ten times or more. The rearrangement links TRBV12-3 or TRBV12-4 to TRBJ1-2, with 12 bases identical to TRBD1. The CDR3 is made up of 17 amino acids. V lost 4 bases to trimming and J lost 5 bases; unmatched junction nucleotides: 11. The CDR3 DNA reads TGTGCCAGCAGTTCCCCCGCTGGGACAGGGGGCTGGTATGGCTACACCTTC. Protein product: CASSSPAGTGGWYGYTF.